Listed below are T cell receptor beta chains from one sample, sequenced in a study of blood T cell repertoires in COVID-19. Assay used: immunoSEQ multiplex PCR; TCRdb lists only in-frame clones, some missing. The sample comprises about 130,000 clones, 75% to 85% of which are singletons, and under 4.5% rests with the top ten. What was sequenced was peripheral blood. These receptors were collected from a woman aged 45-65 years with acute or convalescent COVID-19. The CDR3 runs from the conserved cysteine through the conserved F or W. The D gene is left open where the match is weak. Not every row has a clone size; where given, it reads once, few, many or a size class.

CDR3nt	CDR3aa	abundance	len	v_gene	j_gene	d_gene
TGTGCCAGCAGCCAGGGGACTAGCGGGAGTTCCTACGAGCAGTACTTC	CASSQGTSGSSYEQYF	.	16	TRBV4-2	TRBJ2-7	TRBD2
TGTGCCAGCAGTTATGGGACAGGGGTGACGAATTCACCCCTCCACTTT	CASSYGTGVTNSPLHF	.	16	TRBV6-5	TRBJ1-6	TRBD1
TGTGCCAGCAGCTCCCAGGGCTCCTCTTCCACTGAAGCTTTCTTT	CASSSQGSSSTEAFF	.	15	TRBV7-9	TRBJ1-1	.
TGTGCCAGCAGTGACAGGGCGTCTCGGCCCCAGCATTTT	CASSDRASRPQHF	.	13	TRBV6-1	TRBJ1-5	.
TGTGCTAGCAGCTTCCACCCATCCGGGGGCCAAGAGACCCAGTACTTC	CASSFHPSGGQETQYF	.	16	TRBV7-7	TRBJ2-5	.
TGTGCCAGCAGCCTGACCGGACAGGGTGTAGTCGATGGCTACACCTTC	CASSLTGQGVVDGYTF	.	16	TRBV5-6	TRBJ1-2	TRBD1
TGTGCCAGCAGCTTAGTTGGCGGGGCTAACTATGGCTACACCTTC	CASSLVGGANYGYTF	few	15	TRBV7-8	TRBJ1-2	.
TGCGCCAGCAGCACGACCGGGACAGGGTCCGCTGGGGCCAACGTCCTGACTTTC	CASSTTGTGSAGANVLTF	.	18	TRBV5-1	TRBJ2-6	TRBD1
TGTGCCAGCAGCCTCGACAGAGCAACTAATGAAAAACTGTTTTTT	CASSLDRATNEKLFF	.	15	TRBV11-2	TRBJ1-4	.
TGTGCCAGCAGCGCCAACATAGCTCCGGGGACCCAGTACTTC	CASSANIAPGTQYF	.	14	TRBV9	TRBJ2-5	.
TGTGCCAGCAGCCCCCGACAGAACACTGAAGCTTTCTTT	CASSPRQNTEAFF	.	13	TRBV7-9	TRBJ1-1	.
TGTGCCAGCAGCTTACTTCGATCTAGCCAGGGGGACACCGGGGAGCTGTTTTTT	CASSLLRSSQGDTGELFF	few	18	TRBV7-6	TRBJ2-2	TRBD1
TGTGCCAGCAGGCGGACAGGGGGCGTCTACGAGCAGTACTTC	CASRRTGGVYEQYF	.	14	TRBV6-5	TRBJ2-7	TRBD1
TGTGCCAGCAGCTTAGGCTACAGTTCTCACTATGGCTACACCTTC	CASSLGYSSHYGYTF	.	15	TRBV13	TRBJ1-2	.
TGTGCCAGCAGTTTGACAACATTGAATGGCTACACCTTC	CASSLTTLNGYTF	.	13	TRBV2	TRBJ1-2	.
TGTGCCAGCAGCGCAACAGGGAGGGTGGCCGGCACAGATACGCAGTATTTT	CASSATGRVAGTDTQYF	.	17	TRBV21-1	TRBJ2-3	.
TGTGCCAGCAGCATGATTGGGGGCAGCTATGGCTACACCTTC	CASSMIGGSYGYTF	.	14	TRBV27	TRBJ1-2	.
TGTGCCAGTTATACAGGGGAAGATGGCTACACCTTC	CASYTGEDGYTF	.	12	TRBV19	TRBJ1-2	TRBD1
TGTGCCAGCAGCAGGGGTGGCAATCAGCCCCAGCATTTT	CASSRGGNQPQHF	few	13	TRBV11-2	TRBJ1-5	.
TGTGCCAGCCGTCCGAGGGGGAACAATCAGCCCCAGCATTTT	CASRPRGNNQPQHF	once	14	TRBV19	TRBJ1-5	.
TGTGCCAGCAGTGCTGCCGGGACAGCCACAGATACGCAGTATTTT	CASSAAGTATDTQYF	.	15	TRBV6-6	TRBJ2-3	TRBD1
TGTGCCAGCAGGGGAGGTTCGCACGAGCAGTACTTC	CASRGGSHEQYF	.	12	TRBV5-5	TRBJ2-7	.
TGCGCCAGCAGCGGACTAGCGGTCTACAATGAGCAGTTCTTC	CASSGLAVYNEQFF	.	14	TRBV5-1	TRBJ2-1	TRBD2
TGCGCCAGCAGCCAAGAAGGAGGGAGGACGCGGCGAACTGAAGCTTTCTTT	CASSQEGGRTRRTEAFF	.	17	TRBV4-1	TRBJ1-1	.
TGTGCCAGCAGTTCAGAGGAAATGAACACTGAAGCTTTCTTT	CASSSEEMNTEAFF	.	14	TRBV27	TRBJ1-1	.
TGTGCCAGCAGTTCTGGACAGGGAATCTATTTCTTT	CASSSGQGIYFF	.	12	TRBV12-3/TRBV12-4	TRBJ1-1	TRBD1
TGTGCTAGTGGTTTGATGCGGGGGCCTGTTAGGGGTGAGCAGTTCTTC	CASGLMRGPVRGEQFF	.	16	TRBV12-5	TRBJ2-1	.
TGTGCCAGTGGGGGCTACGGACACGGAACAGAAGCTTTCTTT	CASGGYGHGTEAFF	.	14	TRBV19	TRBJ1-1	.
TGTGCCAGCAGCTTAGGGACAGTTAATCAGCCCCAGCATTTT	CASSLGTVNQPQHF	.	14	TRBV7-8	TRBJ1-5	.
TGTGCCAGCAGCTTGGGACAGGGGGCCACTAATGAAAAACTGTTTTTT	CASSLGQGATNEKLFF	.	16	TRBV5-4	TRBJ1-4	TRBD1
TGTGCCAGCTCACTTACAGGGGAGACAGTCACTGAAGCTTTCTTT	CASSLTGETVTEAFF	.	15	TRBV18	TRBJ1-1	TRBD1
TGTGCCAGCTCACAAGGGACAGGGGGCGCTGGAAACACCATATATTTT	CASSQGTGGAGNTIYF	few	16	TRBV18	TRBJ1-3	TRBD1
TGTGCGAGTAGCGGGGGGCCGCAGCGCCACAATGAGCAGTTCTTC	CASSGGPQRHNEQFF	.	15	TRBV9	TRBJ2-1	TRBD2
TGTGCCAGCGAGATCACTGAAGCTTTCTTT	CASEITEAFF	.	10	TRBV2	TRBJ1-1	.
TGTGCCACCAGTGTGGGGAGCGGCGCGTTGCAGTATTTT	CATSVGSGALQYF	.	13	TRBV24-1	TRBJ2-3	.
TGTGCCAGCAGTGATCGGGGAGCCGATGAGCAGTTCTTC	CASSDRGADEQFF	.	13	TRBV2	TRBJ2-1	.
TGTGCCAGCAGCCTCTCCGGCGGTAAGCTGTACTTC	CASSLSGGKLYF	.	12	TRBV12-3/TRBV12-4	TRBJ2-7	.
TGTGCCAGCGGGACAATTAAAGAGACCCAGTACTTC	CASGTIKETQYF	.	12	TRBV3-1/TRBV3-2	TRBJ2-5	.
TGTGCCAGCAGTGACACAGGGTACACTGAAGCTTTCTTT	CASSDTGYTEAFF	.	13	TRBV6-1	TRBJ1-1	.
TGTGCCAGCAGCTGGTATAGCGAGCAGTACTTC	CASSWYSEQYF	.	11	TRBV11-2	TRBJ2-7	.
TGCGCCAGCAGCCAACTAAGGGGGGGCGAGGGCTACACCTTC	CASSQLRGGEGYTF	once	14	TRBV5-1	TRBJ1-2	.
TGTGCCAGCACGGGTGGAGCGCTTCAGCCCCAGCATTTT	CASTGGALQPQHF	few	13	TRBV12-3/TRBV12-4	TRBJ1-5	.
TGTGCCAGCAGCCCACATGTGGTCTATGGCTACACCTTC	CASSPHVVYGYTF	.	13	TRBV5-8	TRBJ1-2	.
TGTGCCAGCAGTGAAAGACTAGCGAACTACAATGAGCAGTTCTTC	CASSERLANYNEQFF	.	15	TRBV11-1	TRBJ2-1	TRBD2
TGTGCCAGCAGTGGATCCTTAGCGGGGGGGATGAGCTCCTACAATGAGCAGTTCTTC	CASSGSLAGGMSSYNEQFF	.	19	TRBV6-6	TRBJ2-1	TRBD2
TGTGCCAGCAGTGACCCGCCGGCGGGAGTGTTCACCGGGGAGCTGTTTTTT	CASSDPPAGVFTGELFF	.	17	TRBV6-4	TRBJ2-2	TRBD2
TGTGCCAGCTCGCAGGGAGGGCCGAGAGATACGCAGTATTTT	CASSQGGPRDTQYF	.	14	TRBV5-4	TRBJ2-3	TRBD2
TGTGCCAGCAGCGTTACCACAGGCTCCGGACAGCCCCAGCATTTT	CASSVTTGSGQPQHF	.	15	TRBV11-2	TRBJ1-5	.
TGTGCCAGCAGTTTATACATTTCTGGGGCCAACGTCCTGACTTTC	CASSLYISGANVLTF	.	15	TRBV28	TRBJ2-6	.
TGTGCCAGCAGGCTGACTAGCGGGAGTATTAGTGAGCAGTTCTTC	CASRLTSGSISEQFF	.	15	TRBV28	TRBJ2-1	TRBD2
TGTGCCACCTACAAGCACCCGACAGGCGAAGATGGCTACACCTTC	CATYKHPTGEDGYTF	.	15	TRBV24-1	TRBJ1-2	.
TGTGCCAGCAGTTTAGGGACAGGGAACACTGAAGCTTTCTTT	CASSLGTGNTEAFF	.	14	TRBV28	TRBJ1-1	TRBD1
TGTGCCAGCAGGGACAGCGTGGGTAACACTGAAGCTTTCTTT	CASRDSVGNTEAFF	.	14	TRBV27	TRBJ1-1	.
TGTGCCAGTAGTTCCCGGTTGGAAAAACTGTTTTTT	CASSSRLEKLFF	few	12	TRBV19	TRBJ1-4	.
TGTGCCAGCAGCTTAGATGCCGGGACTGGGGCCAACGTCCTGACTTTC	CASSLDAGTGANVLTF	.	16	TRBV7-8	TRBJ2-6	.
TGCGCCAGCAGGCCGACCTCCCTAGACAGCTCCTACGAGCAGTACTTC	CASRPTSLDSSYEQYF	.	16	TRBV5-1	TRBJ2-7	.
TGTGCCAGCAGGTCCACAGGGAGATCTGGCTATGGCTACACCTTC	CASRSTGRSGYGYTF	.	15	TRBV5-6	TRBJ1-2	.
TGTGCCACCAGTGATTTAGGAATAGCGGTACCTGTGAAGACCCAGTACTTC	CATSDLGIAVPVKTQYF	.	17	TRBV24-1	TRBJ2-5	.